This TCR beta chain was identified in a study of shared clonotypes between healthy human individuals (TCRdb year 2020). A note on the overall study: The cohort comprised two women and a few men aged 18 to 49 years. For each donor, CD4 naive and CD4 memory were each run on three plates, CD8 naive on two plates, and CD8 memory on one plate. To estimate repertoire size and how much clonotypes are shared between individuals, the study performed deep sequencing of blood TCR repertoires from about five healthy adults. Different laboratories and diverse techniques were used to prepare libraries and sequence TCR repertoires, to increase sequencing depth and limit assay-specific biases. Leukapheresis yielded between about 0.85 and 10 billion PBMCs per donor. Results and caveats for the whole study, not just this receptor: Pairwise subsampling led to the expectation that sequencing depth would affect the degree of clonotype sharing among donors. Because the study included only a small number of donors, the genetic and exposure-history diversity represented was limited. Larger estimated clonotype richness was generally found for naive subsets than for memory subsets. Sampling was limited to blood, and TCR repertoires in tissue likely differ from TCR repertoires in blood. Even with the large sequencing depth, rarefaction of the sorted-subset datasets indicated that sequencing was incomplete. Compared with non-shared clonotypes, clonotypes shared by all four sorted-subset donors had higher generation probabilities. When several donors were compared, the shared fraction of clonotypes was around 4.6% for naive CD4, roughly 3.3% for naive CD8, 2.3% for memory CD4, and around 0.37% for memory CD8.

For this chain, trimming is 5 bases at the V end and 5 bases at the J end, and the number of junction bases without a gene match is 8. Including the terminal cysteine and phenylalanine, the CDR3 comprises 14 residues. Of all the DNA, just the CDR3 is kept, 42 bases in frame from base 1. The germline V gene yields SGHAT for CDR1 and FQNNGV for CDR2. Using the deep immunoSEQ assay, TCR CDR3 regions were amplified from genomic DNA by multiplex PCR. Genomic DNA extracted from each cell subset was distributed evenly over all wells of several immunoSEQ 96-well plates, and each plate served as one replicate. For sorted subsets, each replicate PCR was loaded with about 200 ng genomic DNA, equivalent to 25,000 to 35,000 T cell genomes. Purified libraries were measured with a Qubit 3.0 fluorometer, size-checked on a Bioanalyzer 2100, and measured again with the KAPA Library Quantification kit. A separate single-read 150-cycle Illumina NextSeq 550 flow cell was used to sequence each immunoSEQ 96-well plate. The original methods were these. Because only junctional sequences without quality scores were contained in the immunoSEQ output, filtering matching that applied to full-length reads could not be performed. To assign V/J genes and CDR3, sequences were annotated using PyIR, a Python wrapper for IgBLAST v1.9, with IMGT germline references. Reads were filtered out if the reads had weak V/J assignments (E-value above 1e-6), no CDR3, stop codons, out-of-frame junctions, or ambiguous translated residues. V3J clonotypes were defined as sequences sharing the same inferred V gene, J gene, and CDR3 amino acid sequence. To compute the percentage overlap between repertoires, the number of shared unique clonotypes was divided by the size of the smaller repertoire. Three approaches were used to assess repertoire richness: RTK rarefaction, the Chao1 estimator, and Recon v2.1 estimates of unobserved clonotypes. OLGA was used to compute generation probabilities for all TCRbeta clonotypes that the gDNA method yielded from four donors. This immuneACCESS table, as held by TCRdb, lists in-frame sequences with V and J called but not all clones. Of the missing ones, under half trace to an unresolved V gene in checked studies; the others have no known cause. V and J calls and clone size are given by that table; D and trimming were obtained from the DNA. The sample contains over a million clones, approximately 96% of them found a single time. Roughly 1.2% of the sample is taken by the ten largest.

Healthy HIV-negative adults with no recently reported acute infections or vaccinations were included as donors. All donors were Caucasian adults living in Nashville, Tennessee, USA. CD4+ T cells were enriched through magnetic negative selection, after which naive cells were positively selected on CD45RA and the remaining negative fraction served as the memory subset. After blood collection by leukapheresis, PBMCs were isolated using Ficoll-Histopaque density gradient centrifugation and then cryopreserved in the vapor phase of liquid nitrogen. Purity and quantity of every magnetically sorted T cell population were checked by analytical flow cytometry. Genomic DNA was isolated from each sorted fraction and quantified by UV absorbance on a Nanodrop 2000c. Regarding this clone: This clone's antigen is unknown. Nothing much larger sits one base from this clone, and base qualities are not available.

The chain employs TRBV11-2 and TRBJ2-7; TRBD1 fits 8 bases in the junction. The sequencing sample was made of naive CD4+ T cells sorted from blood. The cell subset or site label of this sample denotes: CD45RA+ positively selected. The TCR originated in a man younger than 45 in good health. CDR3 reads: CASSDWTGSHEQYF. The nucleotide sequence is TGTGCCAGCAGCGACTGGACAGGGTCCCACGAGCAGTACTTC.